This T cell receptor (beta chain) was captured by sequencing in a study of cytomegalovirus exposure and HLA in healthy donors. The CDR3 has 15 residues. PCR was performed using 60 Vbeta and 13 Jbeta primers. The assay was immunoSEQ multiplex PCR, and TCRdb's table has in-frame clones only and misses some. The sample holds 140,000 or so clones, around 84% seen once. The sequence came from a boy between 2 and 10 years old in good health and CMV-seronegative. The chain carries TRBV21-1 and TRBJ1-5; the table calls TRBD1, which could not be checked here. TRBV21-1 is flagged as a pseudogene. The sample taken for sequencing was PBMCs. CDR3 bases: TGTGCCAGCAGTATGACAGGGCCTCCAAATCAGCCCCAGCATTTT. It yields the protein CASSMTGPPNQPQHF.